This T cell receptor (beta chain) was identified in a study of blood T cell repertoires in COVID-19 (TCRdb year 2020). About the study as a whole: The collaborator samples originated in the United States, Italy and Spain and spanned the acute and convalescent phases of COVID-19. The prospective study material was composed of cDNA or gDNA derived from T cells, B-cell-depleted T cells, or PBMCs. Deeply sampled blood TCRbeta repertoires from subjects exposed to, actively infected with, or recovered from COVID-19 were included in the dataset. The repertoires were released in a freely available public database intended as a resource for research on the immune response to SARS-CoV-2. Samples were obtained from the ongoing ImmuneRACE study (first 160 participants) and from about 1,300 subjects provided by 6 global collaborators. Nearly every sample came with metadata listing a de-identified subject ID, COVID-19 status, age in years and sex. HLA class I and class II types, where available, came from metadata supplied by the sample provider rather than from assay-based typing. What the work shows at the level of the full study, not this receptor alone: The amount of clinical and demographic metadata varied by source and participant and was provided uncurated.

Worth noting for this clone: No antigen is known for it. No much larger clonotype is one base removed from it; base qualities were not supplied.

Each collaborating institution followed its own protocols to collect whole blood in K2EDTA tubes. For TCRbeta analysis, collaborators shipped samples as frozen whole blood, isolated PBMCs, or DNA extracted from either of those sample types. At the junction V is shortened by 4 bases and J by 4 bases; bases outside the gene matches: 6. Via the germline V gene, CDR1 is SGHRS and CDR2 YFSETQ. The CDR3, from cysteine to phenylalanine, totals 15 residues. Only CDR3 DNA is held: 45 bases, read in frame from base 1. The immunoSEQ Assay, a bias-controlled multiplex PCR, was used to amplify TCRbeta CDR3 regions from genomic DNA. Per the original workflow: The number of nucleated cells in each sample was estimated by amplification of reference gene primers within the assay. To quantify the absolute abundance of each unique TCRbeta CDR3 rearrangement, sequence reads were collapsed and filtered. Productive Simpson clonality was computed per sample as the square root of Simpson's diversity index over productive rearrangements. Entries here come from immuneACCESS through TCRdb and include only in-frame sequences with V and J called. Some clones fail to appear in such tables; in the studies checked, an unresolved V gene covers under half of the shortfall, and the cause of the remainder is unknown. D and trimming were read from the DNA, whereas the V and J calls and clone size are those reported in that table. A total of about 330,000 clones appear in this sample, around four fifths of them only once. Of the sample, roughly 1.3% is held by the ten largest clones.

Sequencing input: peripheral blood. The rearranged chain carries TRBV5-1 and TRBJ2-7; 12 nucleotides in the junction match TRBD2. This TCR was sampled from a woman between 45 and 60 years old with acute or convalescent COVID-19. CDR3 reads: CASSPTGTSGYEQYF. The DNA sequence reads TGCGCCAGCAGCCCTACCGGGACTAGCGGGTACGAGCAGTACTTC.